The 21 T cell receptor beta chains listed next were all sequenced from one sample in a study of blood T cell repertoires in COVID-19. Method: immunoSEQ multiplex PCR; TCRdb's copy keeps in-frame clones and lacks some. This table has roughly 95,000 clones, roughly 78% appearing once. Sequencing used peripheral blood. The source is a man aged 50 to 60 with active or convalescent COVID-19.

The CDR3 sequence is CASSRTGVDTGELFF. DNA of the CDR3: TGTGCCAGCAGCCGGACAGGGGTGGACACCGGGGAGCTGTTTTTT. V and J are TRBV9 and TRBJ2-2, with TRBD1 matching over 9 bases. In germline, CDR1 is SGDLS, CDR2 YYNGEE. This CDR3 is built from 15 residues. Trimming took 4 bases from V and 3 from J; bases not matched to a gene: 4.

The chain links TRBV19 to TRBJ1-1, with 7 positions matching TRBD1. The CDR3 consists of 13 residues. Germline V lookup: CDR1 LNHDA, CDR2 SQIVND (reference sequence). The J segment lost 1 base and the V segment lost 8 bases, leaving 4 bases of the junction unmatched. CDR3 bases: TGTGCCAGTGGGACAGTCTCGAACACTGAAGCTTTCTTT. Translated: CASGTVSNTEAFF.

The sample holds a few counts of this clone. In nucleotides, the CDR3 is TGTGCCAGCAGCCAAGGACAGGGGTTATATAATTCACCCCTCCACTTT. Its protein product is CASSQGQGLYNSPLHF. The genes are TRBV14 and TRBJ1-6, with 8 bases matching TRBD1. V lost 1 base to trimming and J lost 4 bases; unmatched junction nucleotides: 3. CDR1 and CDR2 (germline): SGHDN, FVKESK. This CDR3 has 16 residues.

The chain joins TRBV7-6 to TRBJ2-1; 12 bases map to TRBD2. This CDR3 region has 15 residues. Germline CDR1 SGHVS, CDR2 FNYEAQ. V shed 4 bases and J 4 bases; nucleotides not matched to a gene: 2. The CDR3 nucleotides read TGTGCCAGCAGCTCCGGGACTAGCGGGTACAATGAGCAGTTCTTC. This encodes CASSSGTSGYNEQFF. Using reference TRBV7-6 and TRBJ2-1 for the parts outside the CDR3, the full variable domain is GAGVSQSPRYKVTKRGQDVALRCDPISGHVSLYWYRQALGQGPEFLTYFNYEAQQDKSGLPNDRFSAERPEGSISTLTIQRTEQRDSAMYRCASSSGTSGYNEQFFGPGTRLTVL.

The V gene is TRBV5-1, the J gene TRBJ2-3; 9 positions match TRBD2. This CDR3 region has 15 residues. Trimming at V came to 2 bases and at J to 4 bases, leaving 5 bases not matched to a gene. CDR1 is SGHRS, CDR2 YFSETQ, per germline. CDR3 bases: TGCGCCAGCAGCTTAGCGGGGGGCCCCTCAGATACGCAGTATTTT. Protein sequence: CASSLAGGPSDTQYF.

The sample holds a few counts of this clone. This chain joins TRBV7-2 and TRBJ2-7; TRBD2 matches at 13 bases. Losses at the gene ends were 4 bases for V and 6 bases for J; bases not matched to a gene: 9. CDR3 length: 16 amino acids. Germline V gene lookup returns CDR1 SGHTA and CDR2 FQGNSA. The DNA for the CDR3 is TGTGCCAGCAGCTCCTCGTGGACTAGCGGGGGACTCGAGCAGTACTTC. Its protein product is CASSSSWTSGGLEQYF. The complete variable domain, with remaining parts taken from reference TRBV7-2 and TRBJ2-7, reads GAGVSQSPSNKVTEKGKDVELRCDPISGHTALYWYRQSLGQGLEFLIYFQGNSAPDKSGLPSDRFSAERTGGSVSTLTIQRTQQEDSAVYLCASSSSWTSGGLEQYFGPGTRLTVT.

This clone came up once. The V gene is TRBV24-1, the J gene TRBJ1-2, with 7 bases aligning to TRBD1. CDR3 length: 14 amino acids. The V segment lost 4 bases and the J segment 6 bases; nucleotides outside the gene matches: 7. Germline assignment: CDR1 KGHDR and CDR2 SFDVKD. The CDR3 nucleotides read TGTGCCACCAGTGAAGAGACAGGGAATAATGGCTACACCTTC. Translated: CATSEETGNNGYTF.

The chain has TRBV18 and TRBJ1-4, with a possible D match to TRBD1 (5 bases). V lost 4 bases and J lost 5, with 5 bases in between. This CDR3 has 12 residues. CDR1 and CDR2 from the germline V gene are KGHSH and LQKENI. The CDR3 coding sequence is TGTGCCAGCTCACGACAGAATGAAAAACTGTTTTTT. It yields the protein CASSRQNEKLFF.

The rearrangement links TRBV28 to TRBJ2-5; 7 bases are a match to TRBD2. The ends lost 4 bases at V and 1 base at J; junction bases unmatched: 3. Germline CDR1 MDHEN, CDR2 SYDVKM. This CDR3 region has 14 residues. Written as DNA, the CDR3 is TGTGCCAGCAGTTCTGGCGGGGGCCAAGAGACCCAGTACTTC. Translating it yields CASSSGGGQETQYF.

The gene calls are TRBV4-3 and TRBJ1-1; TRBD1 aligns across 7 bases. The junction had 3 bases not matched to a gene; V was cut back by 3 bases and J by 2 bases. The germline gives CDR1 LGHNA, CDR2 YSLEER. There are 14 residues in the CDR3. This chain's CDR3 is CASSQTGLNTEAFF. The CDR3 coding sequence is TGCGCCAGCAGCCAGACAGGGCTTAACACTGAAGCTTTCTTT.

This clone was detected once. The V gene is TRBV29-1, the J gene TRBJ2-1; 9 bases fit TRBD1. The CDR3 consists of 16 residues. Germline CDR1 and CDR2: SQVTM and ANQGSEA. V shed 2 bases and J 0 bases; nucleotides not matched to a gene: 5. The CDR3 reads CSVESGQGSSYNEQFF. CDR3 DNA: TGCAGCGTTGAAAGCGGACAGGGGAGCTCCTACAATGAGCAGTTCTTC.

The genes are TRBV10-2 and TRBJ2-3; tentative D call: TRBD2 (6 bases). The V end lost 9 bases, the J end lost 0 bases, and 13 bases lay between the germline ends. CDR1 WSHSY and CDR2 SAAADI come from the germline V gene. The CDR3 loop spans 14 amino acids. CDR3 coding DNA: TGCGCCAGTAAGGAGGGGACTAGCACAGATACGCAGTATTTT. Translating gives CASKEGTSTDTQYF.

This clone occurred once. The genes are TRBV5-1 and TRBJ1-4; 8 nucleotides line up with TRBD1. There are 16 residues in the CDR3. Per germline, CDR1 SGHRS and CDR2 YFSETQ. J lost 7 bases, V lost 4 bases, and 12 bases had no gene match. The CDR3, as DNA: TGCGCCAGCAGCCCAACGGGACAGGTGTCTGGTGAAAAACTGTTTTTT. Protein: CASSPTGQVSGEKLFF.

This clone was detected only a few times. CDR3 protein: CASSLGKGEAMTSTDTQYF. The DNA of the CDR3 is TGTGCCAGCAGCTTAGGAAAAGGTGAAGCAATGACTAGCACAGATACGCAGTATTTT. The chain couples TRBV11-2 to TRBJ2-3, with D hard to call. CDR1 and CDR2 from the germline V gene are SGHAT and FQNNGV. The CDR3 covers 19 residues. Trimming left V 1 base short and J 0 bases short, with 20 bases between.

This rearrangement joins TRBV11-2 to TRBJ1-4, with D hard to call. The ends were cut back, 3 bases at V and 4 bases at J, with 12 bases in the middle. Germline V gene sequence: CDR1 SGHAT, CDR2 FQNNGV. The CDR3 is 15 amino acids. The CDR3 protein is CASSFSTGYNEKLFF. The CDR3, as DNA: TGTGCCAGCAGCTTTTCGACGGGATATAATGAAAAACTGTTTTTT.

This clone has a handful of counts. V usage is TRBV18 and J usage is TRBJ1-6; D remains ambiguous. The CDR3 loop spans 13 amino acids. CDR1 and CDR2 from the germline V gene are KGHSH and LQKENI. Trimming took 6 bases from V and 3 from J, leaving 6 bases between them. This CDR3 is CASSRDYNSPLHF. For the CDR3, the DNA is TGTGCCAGCTCTCGGGACTATAATTCACCCCTCCACTTT.

The gene calls are TRBV6-5 and TRBJ2-7; no definite D call. CDR1 and CDR2 from the germline V gene are MNHEY and SVGAGI. V lost 7 bases and J lost 2, with 12 bases in between. This CDR3 has 13 residues. CDR3 sequence: CASIAVSTYEQYF. CDR3 bases: TGTGCCAGCATAGCTGTGTCAACCTACGAGCAGTACTTC.

This clone has just a few counts. This chain joins TRBV19 and TRBJ1-1, with D possibly TRBD1 on 5 matching bases. CDR1 is LNHDA, CDR2 SQIVND, per germline (reference sequence). The CDR3 sequence is 15 residues long. Deletions cut 1 base from V and 4 bases from J, with 13 bases between. The CDR3 region has the DNA TGTGCCAGTAGTATAGTAGGGGCGGGGGGCACTGAAGCTTTCTTT. Amino acid sequence: CASSIVGAGGTEAFF.

This clone was detected once. The chain joins TRBV10-3 to TRBJ2-5; TRBD1 matches at 8 bases. The V gene's germline CDR1 is ENHRY and CDR2 SYGVKD. Germline trimming cut 2 bases from V and 5 bases from J; bases unmatched to any gene: 4. The CDR3 spans 14 residues. The DNA of the CDR3 is TGTGCCATCAGTGAGGCAGGGGGCGTTGAGACCCAGTACTTC. As protein: CAISEAGGVETQYF.

This clone was picked up many times. V and J are TRBV5-6 and TRBJ1-2, with TRBD1 identical over 11 bases. The CDR3 loop spans 14 amino acids. Germline V gives CDR1 SGHDT, CDR2 YYEEEE. The V gene end was trimmed by 3 bases and the J gene end by 7 bases; junction bases not matched to a gene: 5. The CDR3 loop reads CASSWTGGASGYTF. The DNA for the CDR3 is TGTGCCAGCAGCTGGACAGGGGGCGCGTCTGGCTACACCTTC.

The chain recombines TRBV6-6 with TRBJ1-3; weak D call: TRBD1 (5 bases). Trimming removed 0 bases at V and 3 bases at J, with 12 bases between. The length of the CDR3 is 16 residues. CDR1 MNHNY and CDR2 SVGAGI come from the germline V gene (reference sequence). This chain's CDR3 is CASSYSDGGGGNTIYF. The CDR3 DNA is TGTGCCAGCAGTTACTCGGATGGGGGGGGTGGAAACACCATATATTTT.